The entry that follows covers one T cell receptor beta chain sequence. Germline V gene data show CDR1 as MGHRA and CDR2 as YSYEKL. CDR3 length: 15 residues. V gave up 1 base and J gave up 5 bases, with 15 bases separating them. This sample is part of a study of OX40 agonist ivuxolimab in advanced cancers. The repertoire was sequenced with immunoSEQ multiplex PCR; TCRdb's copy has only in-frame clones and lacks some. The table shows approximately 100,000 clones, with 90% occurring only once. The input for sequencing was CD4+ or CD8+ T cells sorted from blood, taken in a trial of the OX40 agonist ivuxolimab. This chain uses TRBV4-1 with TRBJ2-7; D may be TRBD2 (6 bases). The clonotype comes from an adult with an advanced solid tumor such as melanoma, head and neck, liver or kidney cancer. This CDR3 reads CASSQADGRSDEQYF. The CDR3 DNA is TGCGCCAGCAGCCAAGCGGACGGGAGATCTGACGAGCAGTACTTC.